This T cell receptor (beta chain) comes out of a study of vaccination and CD4 T cells after COVID-19. About the study: Convalescent patients had positive nasal swab PCR results for SARS-CoV-2. Disease was mild in 9 or 10 and severe in one.

This clonotype was observed a handful of times. What it binds is unknown. Sequencing of cultured CD4+ T cell DNA used the Oncomine TCR Beta short-read assay. Investigators isolated genomic DNA from cultured CD4+ T cells. TCRdb reprocessed the PCR reads with MiXCR, giving one entry per CDR3 protein. The sample has 4,000 to 4,500 distinct CDR3 sequences; 20% are singletons. Specified treatment: roughly ten-day PBMC culture with coronavirus spike peptide pools or control peptides (ViraFEST assay). With around 10 ug/ml peptide pools and roughly 9.2 IU/ml IL-2, PBMCs were cultured at 1.5 million to 2 million per well. This sequence originates from a human donor who had recovered from COVID-19. Material for sequencing was CD4+ T cells from blood, cultured in vitro.

The CDR3 region has the DNA TGTGCCAGCAGCTTAAAATACGAGAACCGCAACACCGGGGAGCTGTTTTTT. This codes for CASSLKYENRNTGELFF. The chain combines TRBV7-3 with TRBJ2-2; D unclear. Germline V gene data show CDR1 as SGHTA and CDR2 as FQGTGA. V lost 1 base to trimming and J lost 2 bases, with 14 bases between them. This CDR3 contains 17 residues.